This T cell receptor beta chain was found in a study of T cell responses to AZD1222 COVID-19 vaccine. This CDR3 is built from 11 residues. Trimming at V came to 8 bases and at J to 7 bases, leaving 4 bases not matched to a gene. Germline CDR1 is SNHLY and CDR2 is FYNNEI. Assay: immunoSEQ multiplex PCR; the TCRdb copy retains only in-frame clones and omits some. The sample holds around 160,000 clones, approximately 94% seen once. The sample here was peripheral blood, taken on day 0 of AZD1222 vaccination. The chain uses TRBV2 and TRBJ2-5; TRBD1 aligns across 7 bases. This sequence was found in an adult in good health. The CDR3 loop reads CASEGQLTQYF. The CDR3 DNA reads TGTGCCAGCGAGGGACAGCTGACCCAGTACTTC. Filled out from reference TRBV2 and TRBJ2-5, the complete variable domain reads EPEVTQTPSHQVTQMGQEVILRCVPISNHLYFYWYRQILGQKVEFLVSFYNNEISEKSEIFDDQFSVERPDGSNFTLKIRSTKLEDSAMYFCASEGQLTQYFGPGTRLLVL.